This T cell receptor (beta chain) originates from a study of CD8 T cells in ankylosing spondylitis. TCRdb itself ran the 5' RACE reads through MiXCR, one entry per CDR3 protein. The sample lists about 250,000 distinct CDR3 sequences, roughly 32% occurring once. Germline V CDR1 and CDR2: SGHNT, YENEEA. V shed 7 bases and J shed 2 bases, with 9 bases lying between them. The CDR3 contains 12 residues. The sequence was obtained from a male donor with ankylosing spondylitis or in good health (not recorded which). The source material was blood, either unsorted or a sorted T cell fraction (not recorded which). This chain joins TRBV11-3 and TRBJ2-7; D is unclear. The CDR3 spells CASMWVAYEQYF. The CDR3 DNA sequence: TGTGCCAGCATGTGGGTTGCCTACGAGCAGTACTTC.